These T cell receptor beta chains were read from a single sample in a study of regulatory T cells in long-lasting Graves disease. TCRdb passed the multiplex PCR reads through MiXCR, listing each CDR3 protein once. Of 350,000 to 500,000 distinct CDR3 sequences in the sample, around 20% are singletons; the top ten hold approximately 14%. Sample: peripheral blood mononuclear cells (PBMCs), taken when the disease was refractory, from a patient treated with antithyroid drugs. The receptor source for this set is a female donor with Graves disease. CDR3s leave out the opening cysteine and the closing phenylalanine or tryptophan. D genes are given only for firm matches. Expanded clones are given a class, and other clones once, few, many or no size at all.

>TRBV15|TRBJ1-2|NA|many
ATSRDNEDLGGYT
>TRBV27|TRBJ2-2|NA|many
ASSPHTGELF
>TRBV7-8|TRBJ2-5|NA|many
ASSLGTARETQY
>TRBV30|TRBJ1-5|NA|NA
AWSVSNSNQPQH
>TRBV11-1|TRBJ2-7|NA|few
ASSLSVGTSYEQY
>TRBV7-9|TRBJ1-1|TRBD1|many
ASRDRDTEAF
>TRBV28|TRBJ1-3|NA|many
ASSLSQGSGNTIY
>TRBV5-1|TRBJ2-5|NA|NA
ASSSKGGETQY
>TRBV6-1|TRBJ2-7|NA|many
ASSDPGTWAGLQY
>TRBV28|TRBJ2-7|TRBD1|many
ASSTNRGTYEQY
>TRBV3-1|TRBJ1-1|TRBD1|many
ASSQTGILEAF
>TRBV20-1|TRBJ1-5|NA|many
SAFPENPGARINNQPQH
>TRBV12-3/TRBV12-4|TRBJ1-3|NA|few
ASRSNGVRFGNTIY
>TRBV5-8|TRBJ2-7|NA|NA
ASSPWTVGGYEQY
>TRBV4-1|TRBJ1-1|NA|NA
ASGTGRTEAF
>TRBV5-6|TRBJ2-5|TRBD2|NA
ASSFKAGVETQY
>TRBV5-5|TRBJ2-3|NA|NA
ASSEWVGGLKGDTQY
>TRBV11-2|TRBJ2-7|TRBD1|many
ASDRMGTGAGYEQY
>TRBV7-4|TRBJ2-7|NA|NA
ASSSPRGDYEQY
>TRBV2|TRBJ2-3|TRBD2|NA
ASSEARLAGYTQY
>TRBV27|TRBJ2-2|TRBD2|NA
ASSRPLAGVVTGELF
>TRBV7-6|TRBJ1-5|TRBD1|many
ASSAETGESNQPQH
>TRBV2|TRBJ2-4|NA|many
ASSDTGTPGAKNIQY
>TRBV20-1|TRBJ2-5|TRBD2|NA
SARMDSGISETQY
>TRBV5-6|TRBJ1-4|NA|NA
ASSLFSGRNEKLF
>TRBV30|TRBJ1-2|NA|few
AWSVSPIDGYT
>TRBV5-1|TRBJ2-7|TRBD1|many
ASSHTGGQDEQY
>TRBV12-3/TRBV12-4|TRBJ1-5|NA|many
ASSPGTNQPQH
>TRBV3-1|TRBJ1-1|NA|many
ASSLKIKGNEAF
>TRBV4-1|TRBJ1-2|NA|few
ASSQGEGVYNYGYT
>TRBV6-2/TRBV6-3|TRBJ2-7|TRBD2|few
ASSYGGGVYEQY
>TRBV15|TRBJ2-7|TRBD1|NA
ATSADRGKDEQY
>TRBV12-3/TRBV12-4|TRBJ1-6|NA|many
ASTVQGVNNSPLH
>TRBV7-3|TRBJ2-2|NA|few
ASSLYAATANTGELF
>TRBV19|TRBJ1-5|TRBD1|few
ASSPTGDQPQH
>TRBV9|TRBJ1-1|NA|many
ASSPQEGLNTEAF
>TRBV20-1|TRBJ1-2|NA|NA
SATDRINYGYT
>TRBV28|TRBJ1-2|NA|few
ASSTTRGDYGYT
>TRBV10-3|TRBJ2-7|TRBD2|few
AISESGEGTSYEQY
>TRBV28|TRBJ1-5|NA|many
ASSGVNQPQH
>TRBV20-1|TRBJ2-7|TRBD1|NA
SARVQGVYEQY
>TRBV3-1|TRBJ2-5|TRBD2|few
ASSPSRAGVKETQY
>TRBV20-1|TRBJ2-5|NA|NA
SARGRAGQETQY
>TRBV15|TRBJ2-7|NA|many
ATSRGEDYEQY
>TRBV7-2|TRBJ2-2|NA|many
ASSQGGNTGELF
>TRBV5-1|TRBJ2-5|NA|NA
AEMGSDEETQY
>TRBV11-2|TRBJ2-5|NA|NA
ASSRGGGETQY
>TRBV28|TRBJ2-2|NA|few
ATYRGGRANTGELF
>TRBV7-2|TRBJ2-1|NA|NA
ASSLRDASYNEQF
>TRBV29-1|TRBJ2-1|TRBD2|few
SVEAGTSGTLDEQF